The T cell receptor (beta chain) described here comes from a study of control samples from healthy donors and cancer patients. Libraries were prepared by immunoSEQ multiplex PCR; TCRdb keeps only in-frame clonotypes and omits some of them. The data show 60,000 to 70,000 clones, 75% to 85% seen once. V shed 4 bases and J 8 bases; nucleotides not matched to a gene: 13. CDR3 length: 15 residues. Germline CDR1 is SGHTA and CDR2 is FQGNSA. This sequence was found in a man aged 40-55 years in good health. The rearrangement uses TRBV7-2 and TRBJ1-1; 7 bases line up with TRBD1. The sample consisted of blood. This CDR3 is CASSSSGTVKHEAFF. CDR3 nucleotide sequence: TGTGCCAGCAGCTCCTCCGGGACAGTCAAACACGAAGCTTTCTTT. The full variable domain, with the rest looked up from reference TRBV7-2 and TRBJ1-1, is GAGVSQSPSNKVTEKGKDVELRCDPISGHTALYWYRQSLGQGLEFLIYFQGNSAPDKSGLPSDRFSAERTGGSVSTLTIQRTQQEDSAVYLCASSSSGTVKHEAFFGQGTRLTVV.